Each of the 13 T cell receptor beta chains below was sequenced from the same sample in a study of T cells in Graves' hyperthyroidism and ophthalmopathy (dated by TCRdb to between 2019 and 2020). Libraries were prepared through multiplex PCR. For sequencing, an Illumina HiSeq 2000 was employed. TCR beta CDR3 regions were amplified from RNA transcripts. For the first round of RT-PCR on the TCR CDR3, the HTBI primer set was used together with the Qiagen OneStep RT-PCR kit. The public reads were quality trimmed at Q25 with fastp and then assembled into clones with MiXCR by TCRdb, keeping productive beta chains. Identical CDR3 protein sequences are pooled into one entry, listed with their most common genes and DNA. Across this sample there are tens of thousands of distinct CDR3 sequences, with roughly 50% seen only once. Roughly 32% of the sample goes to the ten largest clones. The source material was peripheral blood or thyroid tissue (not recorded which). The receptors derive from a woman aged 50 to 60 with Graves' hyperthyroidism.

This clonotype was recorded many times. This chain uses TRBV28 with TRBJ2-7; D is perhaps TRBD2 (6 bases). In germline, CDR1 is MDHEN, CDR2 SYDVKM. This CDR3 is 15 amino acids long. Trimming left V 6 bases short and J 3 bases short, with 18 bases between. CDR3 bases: TGTGCCAGCAGGCCGGGACTTGTTAGGGACTACGAGCAGTACTTC. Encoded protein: CASRPGLVRDYEQYF.

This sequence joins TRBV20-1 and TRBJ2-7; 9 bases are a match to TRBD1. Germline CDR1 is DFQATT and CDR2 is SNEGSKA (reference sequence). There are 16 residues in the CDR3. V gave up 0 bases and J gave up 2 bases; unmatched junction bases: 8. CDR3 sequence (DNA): TGCAGTGCTAGAGAGATTTGGGACAGGGTTGCCTACGAGCAGTACTTC. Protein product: CSAREIWDRVAYEQYF.

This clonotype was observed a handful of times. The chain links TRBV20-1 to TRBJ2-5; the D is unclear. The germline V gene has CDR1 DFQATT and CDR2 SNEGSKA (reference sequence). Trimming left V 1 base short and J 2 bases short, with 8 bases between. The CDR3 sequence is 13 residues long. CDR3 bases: TGCAGTGCTAGAGGGTCCATTCAAGAGACCCAGTACTTC. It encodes CSARGSIQETQYF.

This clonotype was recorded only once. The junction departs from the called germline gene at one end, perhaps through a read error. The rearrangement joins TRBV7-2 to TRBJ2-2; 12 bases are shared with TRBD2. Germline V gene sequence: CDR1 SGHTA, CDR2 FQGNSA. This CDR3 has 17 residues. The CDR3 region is CASGLKWLAGGTGELFF. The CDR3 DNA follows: TGTGCCAGCGGCTTAAAGTGGCTAGCGGGAGGGACCGGGGAGCTGTTTTTT.

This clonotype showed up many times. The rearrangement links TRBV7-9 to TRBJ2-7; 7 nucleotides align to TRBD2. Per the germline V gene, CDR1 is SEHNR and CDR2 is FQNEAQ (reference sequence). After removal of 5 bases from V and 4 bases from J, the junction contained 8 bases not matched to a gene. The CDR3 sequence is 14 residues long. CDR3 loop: CASSPLGREYEQYF. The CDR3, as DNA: TGTGCCAGCAGCCCTTTGGGGCGGGAGTACGAGCAGTACTTC.

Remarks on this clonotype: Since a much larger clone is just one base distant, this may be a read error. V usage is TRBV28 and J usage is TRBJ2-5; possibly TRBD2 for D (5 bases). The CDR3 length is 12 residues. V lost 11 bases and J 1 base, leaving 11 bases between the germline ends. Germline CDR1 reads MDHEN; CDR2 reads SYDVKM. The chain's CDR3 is CAGGGLQETQYF. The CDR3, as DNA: TGTGCCGGCGGCGGGCTCCAAGAGACCCAGTACTTC.

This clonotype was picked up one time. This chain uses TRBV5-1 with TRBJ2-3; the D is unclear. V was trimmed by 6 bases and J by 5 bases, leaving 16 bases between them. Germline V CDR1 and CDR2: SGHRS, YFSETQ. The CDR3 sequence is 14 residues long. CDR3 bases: TGCGCCAGCACCCCCGGCGGCCCGTTAGATACGCAGTATTTT. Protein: CASTPGGPLDTQYF.

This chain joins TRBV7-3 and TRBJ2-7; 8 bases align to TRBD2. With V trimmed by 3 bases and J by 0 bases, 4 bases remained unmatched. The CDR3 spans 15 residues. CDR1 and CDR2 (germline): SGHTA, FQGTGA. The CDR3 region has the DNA TGTGCCAGCAGCTTTGCTAGCGGGCACTCCTACGAGCAGTACTTC. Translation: CASSFASGHSYEQYF.

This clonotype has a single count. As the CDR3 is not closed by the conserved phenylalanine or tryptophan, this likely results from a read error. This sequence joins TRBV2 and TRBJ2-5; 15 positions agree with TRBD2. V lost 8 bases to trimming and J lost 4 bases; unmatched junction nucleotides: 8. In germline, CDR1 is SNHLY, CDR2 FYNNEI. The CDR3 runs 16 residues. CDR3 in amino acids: CASRGLAGGRGETQYY. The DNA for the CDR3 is TGTGCCAGCCGGGGACTAGCGGGAGGCCGGGGAGAGACCCAGTACTAC.

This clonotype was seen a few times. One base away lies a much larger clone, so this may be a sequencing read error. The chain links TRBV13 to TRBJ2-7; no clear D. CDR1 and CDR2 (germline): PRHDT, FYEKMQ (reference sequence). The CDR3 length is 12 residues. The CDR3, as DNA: TGTGCCAGCAGCTTATTTAACCACGAGCAGTGCTTC. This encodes CASSLFNHEQCF.

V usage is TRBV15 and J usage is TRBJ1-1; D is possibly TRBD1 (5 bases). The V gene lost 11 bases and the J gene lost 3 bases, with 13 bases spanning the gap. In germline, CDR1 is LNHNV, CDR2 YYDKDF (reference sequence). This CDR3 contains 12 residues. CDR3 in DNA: TGTGCCTCCGGGGGGTTGGACACTGAAGCTTTCTTT. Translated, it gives CASGGLDTEAFF.

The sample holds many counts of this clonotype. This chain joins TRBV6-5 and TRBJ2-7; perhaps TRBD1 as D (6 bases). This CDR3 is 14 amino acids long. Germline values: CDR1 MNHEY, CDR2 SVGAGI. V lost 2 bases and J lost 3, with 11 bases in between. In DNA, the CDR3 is TGTGCCAGCAGTTACGGGGCAGGGGTCTACGAGCAGTACTTC. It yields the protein CASSYGAGVYEQYF.

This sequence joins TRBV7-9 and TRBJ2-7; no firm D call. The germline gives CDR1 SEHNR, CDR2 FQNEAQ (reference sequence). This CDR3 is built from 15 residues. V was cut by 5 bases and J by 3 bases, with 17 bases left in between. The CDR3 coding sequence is TGTGCCAGCAGCGGACCCCTAAACTATGGCTACGAGCAGTACTTC. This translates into CASSGPLNYGYEQYF. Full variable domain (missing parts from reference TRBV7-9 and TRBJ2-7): DTGVSQNPRHKITKRGQNVTFRCDPISEHNRLYWYRQTLGQGPEFLTYFQNEAQLEKSRLLSDRFSAERPKGSFSTLEIQRTEQGDSAMYLCASSGPLNYGYEQYFGPGTRLTVT.